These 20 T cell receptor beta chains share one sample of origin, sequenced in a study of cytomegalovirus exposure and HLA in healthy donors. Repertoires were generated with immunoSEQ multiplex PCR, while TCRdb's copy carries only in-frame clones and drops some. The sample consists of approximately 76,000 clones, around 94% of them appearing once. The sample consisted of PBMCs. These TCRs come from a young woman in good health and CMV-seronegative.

The DNA of the CDR3 is TGCGCCAGCAGCGCGGGCGGCGATGGGGGACTAGCGGCCCTACCCTACGAGCAGTACTTC. Amino acids: CASSAGGDGGLAALPYEQYF. The chain recombines TRBV4-1 with TRBJ2-7; 11 bases agree with TRBD2. The germline CDR1 and CDR2 sequences are MGHRA and YSYEKL. This CDR3 comprises 20 residues. With V trimmed by 5 bases and J by 2 bases, 20 bases remained unmatched.

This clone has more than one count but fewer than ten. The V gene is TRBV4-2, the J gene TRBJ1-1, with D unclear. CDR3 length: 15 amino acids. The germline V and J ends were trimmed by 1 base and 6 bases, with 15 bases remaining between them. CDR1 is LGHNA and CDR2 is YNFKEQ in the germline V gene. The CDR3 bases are TGTGCCAGCAGCCAAGTCGGTGGCGGGTCCCCTGAAGCTTTCTTT. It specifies CASSQVGGGSPEAFF.

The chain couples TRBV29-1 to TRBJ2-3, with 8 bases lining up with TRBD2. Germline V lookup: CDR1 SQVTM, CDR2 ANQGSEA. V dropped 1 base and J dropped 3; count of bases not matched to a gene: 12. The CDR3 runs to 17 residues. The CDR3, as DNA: TGCAGCGTTGAAGGTTTACGGGAGGGCGGAAGAACAGATACGCAGTATTTT. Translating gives CSVEGLREGGRTDTQYF.

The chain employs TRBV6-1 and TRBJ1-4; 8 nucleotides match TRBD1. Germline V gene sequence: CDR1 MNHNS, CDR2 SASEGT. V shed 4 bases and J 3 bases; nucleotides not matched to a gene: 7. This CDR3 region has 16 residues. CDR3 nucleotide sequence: TGTGCCAGCAGTGCCCGACAGGGGACGGCTAATGAAAAACTGTTTTTT. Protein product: CASSARQGTANEKLFF.

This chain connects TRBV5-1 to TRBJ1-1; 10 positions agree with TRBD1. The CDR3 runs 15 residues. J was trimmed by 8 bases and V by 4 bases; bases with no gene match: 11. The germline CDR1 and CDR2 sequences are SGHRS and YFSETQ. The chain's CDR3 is CASSLSTGGADEAFF. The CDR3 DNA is TGCGCCAGCAGCCTTTCGACAGGGGGCGCGGACGAAGCTTTCTTT.

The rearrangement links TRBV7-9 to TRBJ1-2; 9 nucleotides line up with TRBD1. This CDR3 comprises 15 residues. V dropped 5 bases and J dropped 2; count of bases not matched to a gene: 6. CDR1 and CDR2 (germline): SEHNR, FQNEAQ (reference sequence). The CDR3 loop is CASSTFGQGNYGYTF. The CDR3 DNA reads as TGTGCCAGCAGCACGTTTGGACAGGGGAACTATGGCTACACCTTC.

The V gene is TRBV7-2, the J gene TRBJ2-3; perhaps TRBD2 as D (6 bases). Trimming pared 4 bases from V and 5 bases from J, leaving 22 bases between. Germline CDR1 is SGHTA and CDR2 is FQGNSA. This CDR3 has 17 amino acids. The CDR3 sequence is CASSSKTGTPRGDTQYF. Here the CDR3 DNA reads TGTGCCAGCAGCTCCAAAACCGGGACTCCGAGGGGAGATACGCAGTATTTT.

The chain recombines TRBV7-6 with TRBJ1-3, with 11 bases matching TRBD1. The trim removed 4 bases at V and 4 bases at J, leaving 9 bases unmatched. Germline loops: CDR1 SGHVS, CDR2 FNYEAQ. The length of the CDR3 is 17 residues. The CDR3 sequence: CASSSFSGQGAGNTIYF. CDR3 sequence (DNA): TGTGCCAGCAGCTCATTTAGCGGACAGGGGGCCGGAAACACCATATATTTT.

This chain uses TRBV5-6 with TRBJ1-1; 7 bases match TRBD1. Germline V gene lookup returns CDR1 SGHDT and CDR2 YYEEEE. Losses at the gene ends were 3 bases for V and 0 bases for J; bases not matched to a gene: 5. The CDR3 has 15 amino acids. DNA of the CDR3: TGTGCCAGCAGCTCTGGGACAGAGATGAACACTGAAGCTTTCTTT. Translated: CASSSGTEMNTEAFF.

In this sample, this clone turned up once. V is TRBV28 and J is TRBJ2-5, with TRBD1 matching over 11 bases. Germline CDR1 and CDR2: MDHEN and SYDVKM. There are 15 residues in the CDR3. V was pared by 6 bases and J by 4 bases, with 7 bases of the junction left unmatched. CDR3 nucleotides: TGTGCCAGCAGCCTCGGACAGGGGGCCTTAGAGACCCAGTACTTC. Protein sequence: CASSLGQGALETQYF.

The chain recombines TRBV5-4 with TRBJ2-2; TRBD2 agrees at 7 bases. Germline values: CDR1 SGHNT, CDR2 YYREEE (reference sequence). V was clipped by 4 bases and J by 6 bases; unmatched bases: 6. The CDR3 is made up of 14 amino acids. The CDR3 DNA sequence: TGTGCCAGCAGCAAAACTAGCGCTGCCGGGGAGCTGTTTTTT. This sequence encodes CASSKTSAAGELFF.

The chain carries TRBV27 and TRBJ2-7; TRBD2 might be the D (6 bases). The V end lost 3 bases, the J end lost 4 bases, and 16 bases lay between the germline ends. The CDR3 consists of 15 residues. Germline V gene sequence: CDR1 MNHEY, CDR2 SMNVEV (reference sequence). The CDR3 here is CASSFMRGLLYEQYF. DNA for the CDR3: TGTGCCAGCAGTTTTATGAGGGGACTGCTATACGAGCAGTACTTC.

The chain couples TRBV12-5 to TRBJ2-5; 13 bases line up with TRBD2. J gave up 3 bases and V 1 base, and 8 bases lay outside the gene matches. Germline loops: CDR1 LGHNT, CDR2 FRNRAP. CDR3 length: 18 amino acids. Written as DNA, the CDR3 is TGTGCTAGTGGTTTGGCCCTACTAGGGACTAGCGGGAAAGAGACCCAGTACTTC. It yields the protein CASGLALLGTSGKETQYF.

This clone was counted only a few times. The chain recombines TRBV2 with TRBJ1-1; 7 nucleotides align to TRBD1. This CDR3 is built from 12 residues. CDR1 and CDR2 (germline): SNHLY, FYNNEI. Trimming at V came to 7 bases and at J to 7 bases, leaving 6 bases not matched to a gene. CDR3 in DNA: TGTGCCAGCAATGAGGGGGCCAATGAAGCTTTCTTT. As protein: CASNEGANEAFF. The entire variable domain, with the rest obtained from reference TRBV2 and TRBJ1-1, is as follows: EPEVTQTPSHQVTQMGQEVILRCVPISNHLYFYWYRQILGQKVEFLVSFYNNEISEKSEIFDDQFSVERPDGSNFTLKIRSTKLEDSAMYFCASNEGANEAFFGQGTRLTVV.

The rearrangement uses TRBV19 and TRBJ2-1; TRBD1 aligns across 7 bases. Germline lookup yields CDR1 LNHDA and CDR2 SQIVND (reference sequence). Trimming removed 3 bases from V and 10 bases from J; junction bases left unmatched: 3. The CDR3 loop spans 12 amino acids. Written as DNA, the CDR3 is TGTGCCAGTAGTATGACAGGGTACGAGCAGTTCTTC. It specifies CASSMTGYEQFF.

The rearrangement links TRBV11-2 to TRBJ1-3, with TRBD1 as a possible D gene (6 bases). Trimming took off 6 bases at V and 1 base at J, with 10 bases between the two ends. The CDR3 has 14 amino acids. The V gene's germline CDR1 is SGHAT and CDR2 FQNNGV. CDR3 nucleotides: TGTGCCAGCAGACAGGGTTTTTCTGGAAACACCATATATTTT. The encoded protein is CASRQGFSGNTIYF.

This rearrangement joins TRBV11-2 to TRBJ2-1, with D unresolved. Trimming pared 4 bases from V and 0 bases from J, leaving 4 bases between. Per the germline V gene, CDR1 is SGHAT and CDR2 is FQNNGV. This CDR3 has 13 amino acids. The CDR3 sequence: CASSSGSYNEQFF. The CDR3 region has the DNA TGTGCCAGCAGCTCCGGCTCCTACAATGAGCAGTTCTTC.

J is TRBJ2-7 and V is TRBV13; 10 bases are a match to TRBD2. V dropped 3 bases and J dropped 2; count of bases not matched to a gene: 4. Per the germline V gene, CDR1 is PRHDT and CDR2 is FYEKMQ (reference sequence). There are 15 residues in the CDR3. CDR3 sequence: CASSLSGRVPYEQYF. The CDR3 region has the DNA TGTGCCAGCAGCTTGAGCGGGAGGGTACCCTACGAGCAGTACTTC. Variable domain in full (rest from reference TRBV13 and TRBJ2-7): AAGVIQSPRHLIKEKRETATLKCYPIPRHDTVYWYQQGPGQDPQFLISFYEKMQSDKGSIPDRFSAQQFSDYHSELNMSSLELGDSALYFCASSLSGRVPYEQYFGPGTRLTVT.

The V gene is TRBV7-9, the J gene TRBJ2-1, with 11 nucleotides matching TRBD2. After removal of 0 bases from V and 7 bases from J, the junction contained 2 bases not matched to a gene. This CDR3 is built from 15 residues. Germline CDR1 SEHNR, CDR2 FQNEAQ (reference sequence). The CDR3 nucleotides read TGTGCCAGCAGCTTAGCGACTAGCGGGGTGAATGAGCAGTTCTTC. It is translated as CASSLATSGVNEQFF.

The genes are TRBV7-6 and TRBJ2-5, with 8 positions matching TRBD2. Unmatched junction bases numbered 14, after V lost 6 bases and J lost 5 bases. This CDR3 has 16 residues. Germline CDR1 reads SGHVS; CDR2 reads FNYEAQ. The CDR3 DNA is TGTGCCAGCAGGCCAGTACCGGGACCGGGAGGGGAGACCCAGTACTTC. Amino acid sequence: CASRPVPGPGGETQYF.